Included here is one T cell receptor (beta chain) sequence, with context. Its target is unknown. Primers targeted 54 TRBV and 13 TRBJ segments. Sequencing was performed with immunoSEQ multiplex PCR; in TCRdb, only in-frame clones are kept and a portion is missing. The sample records almost 90,000 clones, around nine tenths being singletons. This CDR3 contains 16 residues. CDR1 and CDR2 from the germline V gene are MNHEY and SMNVEV (reference sequence). Trimming took 1 base from V and 1 from J, leaving 10 bases between them. These data come from a study of T cell repertoires and HLA-DP antigens. In the study overall: CD4+ T cells were cocultured with HeLa cells expressing HLA-DP.

The sample taken for sequencing was CD4+ T cells from PBMCs. The receptor was isolated from a man aged 45-65 years in good health and CMV-seronegative. The chain carries TRBV27 and TRBJ2-2; TRBD2 might be the D (5 bases). In DNA, the CDR3 is TGTGCCAGCAGTTTATTGTCGGCGGGGAACACCGGGGAGCTGTTTTTT. Amino acid sequence: CASSLLSAGNTGELFF.